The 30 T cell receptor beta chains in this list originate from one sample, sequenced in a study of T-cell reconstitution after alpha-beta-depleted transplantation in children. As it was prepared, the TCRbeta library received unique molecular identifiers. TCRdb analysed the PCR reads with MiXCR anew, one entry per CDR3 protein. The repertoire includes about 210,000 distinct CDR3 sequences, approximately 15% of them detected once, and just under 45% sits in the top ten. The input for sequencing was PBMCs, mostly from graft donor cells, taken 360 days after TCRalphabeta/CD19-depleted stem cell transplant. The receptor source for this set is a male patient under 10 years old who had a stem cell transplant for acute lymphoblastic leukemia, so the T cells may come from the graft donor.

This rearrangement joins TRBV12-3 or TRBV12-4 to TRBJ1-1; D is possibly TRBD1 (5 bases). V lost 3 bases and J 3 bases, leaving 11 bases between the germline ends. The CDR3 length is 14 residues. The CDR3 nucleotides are TGTGCCAGCAGTTTGGGGGGGATACACACTGAAGCTTTCTTT. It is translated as CASSLGGIHTEAFF.

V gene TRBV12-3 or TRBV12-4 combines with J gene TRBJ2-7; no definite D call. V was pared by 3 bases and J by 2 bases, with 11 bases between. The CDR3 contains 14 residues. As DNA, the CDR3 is TGTGCCAGCAGTTTCACGGCCCGGCCCTACGAGCAGTACTTC. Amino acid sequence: CASSFTARPYEQYF.

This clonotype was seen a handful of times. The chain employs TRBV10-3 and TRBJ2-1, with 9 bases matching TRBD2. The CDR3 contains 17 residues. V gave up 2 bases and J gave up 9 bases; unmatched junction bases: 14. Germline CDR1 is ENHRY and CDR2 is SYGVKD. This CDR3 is CAISERIGTSSEGEQFF. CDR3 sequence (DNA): TGTGCCATCAGTGAGCGGATAGGGACTAGCTCTGAGGGTGAGCAGTTCTTC.

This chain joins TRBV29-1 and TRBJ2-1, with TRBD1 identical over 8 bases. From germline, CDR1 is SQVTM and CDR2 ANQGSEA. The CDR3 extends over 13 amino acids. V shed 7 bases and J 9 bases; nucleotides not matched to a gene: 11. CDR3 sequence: CSAAGSGGGEQFF. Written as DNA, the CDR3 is TGCAGCGCCGCGGGGTCAGGGGGCGGTGAGCAGTTCTTC.

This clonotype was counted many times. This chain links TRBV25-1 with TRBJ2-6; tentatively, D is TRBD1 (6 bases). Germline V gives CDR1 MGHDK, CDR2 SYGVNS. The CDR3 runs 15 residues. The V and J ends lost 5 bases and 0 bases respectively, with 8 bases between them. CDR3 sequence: CASSTGFSGANVLTF. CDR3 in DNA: TGTGCCAGCAGTACAGGGTTCTCTGGGGCCAACGTCCTGACTTTC.

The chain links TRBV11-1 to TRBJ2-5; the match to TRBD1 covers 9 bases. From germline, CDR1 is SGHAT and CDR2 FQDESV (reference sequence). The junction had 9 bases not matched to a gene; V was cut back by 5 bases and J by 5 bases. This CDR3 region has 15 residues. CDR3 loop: CASSPGTGYFETQYF. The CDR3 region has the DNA TGTGCCAGCAGCCCAGGGACAGGGTATTTCGAGACCCAGTACTTC.

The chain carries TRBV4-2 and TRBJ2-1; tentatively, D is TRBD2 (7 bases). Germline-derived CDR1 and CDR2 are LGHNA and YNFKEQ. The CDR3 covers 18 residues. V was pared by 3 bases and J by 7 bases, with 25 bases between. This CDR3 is CASSHPPKGGGLGNEQFF. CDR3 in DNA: TGTGCCAGCAGCCATCCTCCGAAGGGGGGGGGCCTTGGAAATGAGCAGTTCTTC.

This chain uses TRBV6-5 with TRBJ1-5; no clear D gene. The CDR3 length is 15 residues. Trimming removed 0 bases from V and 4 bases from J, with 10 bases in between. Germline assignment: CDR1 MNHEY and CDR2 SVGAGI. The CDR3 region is CASSYSKLGNQPQHF. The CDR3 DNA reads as TGTGCCAGCAGTTACTCGAAGTTGGGAAATCAGCCCCAGCATTTT.

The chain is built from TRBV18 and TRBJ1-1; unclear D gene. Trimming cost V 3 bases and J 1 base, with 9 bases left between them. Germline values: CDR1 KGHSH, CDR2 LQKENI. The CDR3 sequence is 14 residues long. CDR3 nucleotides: TGTGCCAGCTCACCGGGGAACGGGAACACTGAAGCTTTCTTT. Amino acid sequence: CASSPGNGNTEAFF.

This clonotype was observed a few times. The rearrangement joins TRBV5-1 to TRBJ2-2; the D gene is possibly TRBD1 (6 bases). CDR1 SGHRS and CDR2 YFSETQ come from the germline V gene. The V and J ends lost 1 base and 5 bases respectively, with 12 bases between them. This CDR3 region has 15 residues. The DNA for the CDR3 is TGCGCCAGCAGCTTGACAGGGCGATCTACCGGGGAGCTGTTTTTT. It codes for CASSLTGRSTGELFF.

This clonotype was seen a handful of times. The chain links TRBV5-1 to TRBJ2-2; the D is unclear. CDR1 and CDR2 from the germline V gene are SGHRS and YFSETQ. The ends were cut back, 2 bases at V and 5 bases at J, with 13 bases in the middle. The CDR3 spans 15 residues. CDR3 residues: CASSFTLQNTGELFF. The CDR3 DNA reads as TGCGCCAGCAGCTTTACCCTTCAAAATACCGGGGAGCTGTTTTTT.

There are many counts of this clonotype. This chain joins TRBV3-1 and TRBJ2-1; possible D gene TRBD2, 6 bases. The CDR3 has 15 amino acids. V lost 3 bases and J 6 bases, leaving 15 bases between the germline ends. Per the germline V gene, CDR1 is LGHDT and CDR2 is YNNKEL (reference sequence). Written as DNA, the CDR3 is TGTGCCAGCAGCCAGGGGCGGCTAGCGCTCAATGAGCAGTTCTTC. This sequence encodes CASSQGRLALNEQFF.

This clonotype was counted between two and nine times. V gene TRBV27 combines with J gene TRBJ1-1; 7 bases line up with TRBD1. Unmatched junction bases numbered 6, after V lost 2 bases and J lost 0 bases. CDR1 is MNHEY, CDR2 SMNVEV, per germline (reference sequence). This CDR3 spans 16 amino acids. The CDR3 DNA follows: TGTGCCAGCAGTTTAGGATGGGGACAGCTGAACACTGAAGCTTTCTTT. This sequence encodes CASSLGWGQLNTEAFF.

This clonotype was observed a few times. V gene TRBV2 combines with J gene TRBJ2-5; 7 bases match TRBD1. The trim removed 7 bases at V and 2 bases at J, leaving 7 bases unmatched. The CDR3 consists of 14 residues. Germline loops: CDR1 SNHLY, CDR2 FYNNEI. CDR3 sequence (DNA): TGTGCCAGCACCCTAGGGACAGTACAAGAGACCCAGTACTTC. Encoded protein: CASTLGTVQETQYF.

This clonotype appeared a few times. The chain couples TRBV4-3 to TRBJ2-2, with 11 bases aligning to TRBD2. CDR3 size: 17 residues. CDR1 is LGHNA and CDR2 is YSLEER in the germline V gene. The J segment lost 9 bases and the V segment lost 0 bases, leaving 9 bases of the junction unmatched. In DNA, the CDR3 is TGCGCCAGCAGCCAAGATCGAAGACTAGCGGGGTACCGGGAGCTGTTTTTT. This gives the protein CASSQDRRLAGYRELFF.

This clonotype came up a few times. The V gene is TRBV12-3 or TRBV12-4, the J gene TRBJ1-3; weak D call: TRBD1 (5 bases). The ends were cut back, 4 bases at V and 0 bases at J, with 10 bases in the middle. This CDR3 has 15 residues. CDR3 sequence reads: CASSYRQISGNTIYF. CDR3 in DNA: TGTGCCAGCAGTTATAGACAGATCTCTGGAAACACCATATATTTT.

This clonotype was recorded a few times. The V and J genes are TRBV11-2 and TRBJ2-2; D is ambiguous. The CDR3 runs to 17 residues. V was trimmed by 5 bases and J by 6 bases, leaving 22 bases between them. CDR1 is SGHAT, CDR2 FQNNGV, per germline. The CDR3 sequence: CASSRPKNSFNSGELFF. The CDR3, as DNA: TGTGCCAGCAGCCGACCAAAAAACAGTTTTAACTCCGGGGAGCTGTTTTTT.

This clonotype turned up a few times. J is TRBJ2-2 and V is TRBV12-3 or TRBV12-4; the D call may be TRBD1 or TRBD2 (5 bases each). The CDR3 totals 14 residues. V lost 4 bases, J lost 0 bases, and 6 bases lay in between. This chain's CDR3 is CASSWDANTGELFF. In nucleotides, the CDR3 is TGTGCCAGCAGTTGGGACGCGAACACCGGGGAGCTGTTTTTT.

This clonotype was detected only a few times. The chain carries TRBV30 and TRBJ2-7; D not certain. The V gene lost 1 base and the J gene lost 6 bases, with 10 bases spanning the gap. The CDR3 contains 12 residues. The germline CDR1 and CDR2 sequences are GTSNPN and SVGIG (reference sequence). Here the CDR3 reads CAWSGLVPEQYF. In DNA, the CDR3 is TGTGCCTGGAGTGGGTTAGTTCCCGAGCAGTACTTC.

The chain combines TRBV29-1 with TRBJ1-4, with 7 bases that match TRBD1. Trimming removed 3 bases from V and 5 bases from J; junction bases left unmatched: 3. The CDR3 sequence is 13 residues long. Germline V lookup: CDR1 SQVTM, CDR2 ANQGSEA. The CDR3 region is CSVEVGGNEKLFF. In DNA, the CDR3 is TGCAGCGTTGAGGTAGGGGGCAATGAAAAACTGTTTTTT.

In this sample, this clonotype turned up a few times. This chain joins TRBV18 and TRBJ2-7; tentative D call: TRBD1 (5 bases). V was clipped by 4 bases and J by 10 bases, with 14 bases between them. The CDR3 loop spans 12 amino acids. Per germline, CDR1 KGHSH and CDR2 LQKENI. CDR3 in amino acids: CASSRRNRSQYF. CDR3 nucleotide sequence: TGTGCCAGCTCACGGCGGAACAGGTCCCAGTACTTC.

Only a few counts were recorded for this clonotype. CDR3 loop: CAISDASTLSTQYF. CDR3 sequence (DNA): TGTGCCATCAGTGATGCGTCTACCTTATCGACCCAGTACTTC. V gene TRBV10-3 combines with J gene TRBJ2-5; no definite D call. V gave up 3 bases and J gave up 7 bases, with 15 bases separating them. The germline gives CDR1 ENHRY, CDR2 SYGVKD. This CDR3 comprises 14 residues.

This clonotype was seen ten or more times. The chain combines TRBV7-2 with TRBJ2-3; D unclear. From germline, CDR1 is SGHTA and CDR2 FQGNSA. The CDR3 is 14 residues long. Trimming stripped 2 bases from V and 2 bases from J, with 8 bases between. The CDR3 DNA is TGTGCCAGCAGCTTATGGGCTTACACAGATACGCAGTATTTT. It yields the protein CASSLWAYTDTQYF.

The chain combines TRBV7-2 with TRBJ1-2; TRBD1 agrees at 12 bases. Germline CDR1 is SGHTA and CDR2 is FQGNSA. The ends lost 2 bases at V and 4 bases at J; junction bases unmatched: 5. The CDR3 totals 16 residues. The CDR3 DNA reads TGTGCCAGCAGCTTATCGGGGACAGGGGGCGTCTATGGCTACACCTTC. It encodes CASSLSGTGGVYGYTF.

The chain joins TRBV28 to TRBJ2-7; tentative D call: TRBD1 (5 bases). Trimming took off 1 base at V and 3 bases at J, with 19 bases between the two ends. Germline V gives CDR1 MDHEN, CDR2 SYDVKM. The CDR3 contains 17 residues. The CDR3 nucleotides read TGTGCCAGCAGTTTATTGACCCTAACAGGTTCCGACTACGAGCAGTACTTC. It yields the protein CASSLLTLTGSDYEQYF.

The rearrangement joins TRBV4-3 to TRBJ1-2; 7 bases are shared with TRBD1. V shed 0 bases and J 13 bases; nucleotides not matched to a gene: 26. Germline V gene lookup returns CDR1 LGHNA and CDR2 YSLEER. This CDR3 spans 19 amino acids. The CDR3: CASSQDRAGYRGPSSHCTF. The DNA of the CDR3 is TGCGCCAGCAGCCAAGATCGGGCTGGGTACAGGGGCCCATCAAGTCATTGCACCTTC.

The chain's CDR3 is CASSWESGPSSYEQYF. The CDR3 DNA sequence: TGTGCCAGCAGCTGGGAAAGCGGGCCAAGCTCCTACGAGCAGTACTTC. The chain recombines TRBV5-4 with TRBJ2-7; TRBD2 might be the D (6 bases). Germline assignment: CDR1 SGHNT and CDR2 YYREEE (reference sequence). Trimming pared 3 bases from V and 0 bases from J, leaving 16 bases between. This CDR3 has 16 residues.

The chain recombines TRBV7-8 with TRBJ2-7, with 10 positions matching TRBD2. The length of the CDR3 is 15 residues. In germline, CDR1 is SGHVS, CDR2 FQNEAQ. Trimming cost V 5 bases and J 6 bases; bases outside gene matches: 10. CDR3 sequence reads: CASSPWSGGAGEQYF. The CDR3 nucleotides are TGTGCCAGCAGCCCGTGGAGCGGGGGGGCCGGCGAGCAGTACTTC.

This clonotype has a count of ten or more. CDR3 protein: CASSPSGTGGGTGELFF. Written as DNA, the CDR3 is TGTGCCAGCAGTCCCTCGGGTACGGGGGGCGGCACCGGGGAGCTGTTTTTT. This rearrangement joins TRBV28 to TRBJ2-2, with D possibly TRBD2 on 7 matching bases. Deletions cut 5 bases from V and 4 bases from J, with 20 bases between. The CDR3 contains 17 residues. Germline V lookup: CDR1 MDHEN, CDR2 SYDVKM.

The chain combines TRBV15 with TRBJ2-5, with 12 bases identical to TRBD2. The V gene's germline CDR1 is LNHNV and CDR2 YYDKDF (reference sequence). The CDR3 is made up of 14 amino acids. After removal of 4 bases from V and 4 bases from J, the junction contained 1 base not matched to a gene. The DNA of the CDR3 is TGTGCCACCAGCACACTAGCGGGGGGAGAGACCCAGTACTTC. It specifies CATSTLAGGETQYF.